The entry that follows covers one T cell receptor (beta chain) sequence. Its antigen is unknown. These data come from a study of T cells after yellow fever vaccination. Study-wide findings and caveats: Clones from primary vaccination mostly reappeared after the booster (over 95% CD4, around 90% CD8). Though it reached lower strength, the secondary response hit its peak faster, day 5 versus 15. Abundant clonotypes from the bulk population could have been carried over as contaminants into FACS-sorted repertoires.

They built TCR cDNA with 5'RACE template switching, a step that put in a universal primer site and UMIs. TCRdb reprocessed the 5' RACE reads with MiXCR, giving one entry per CDR3 protein. The top ten clones hold around a sixth of a sample with 620,000 or so distinct CDR3 sequences, about 17% of them seen once. This TCR was sampled from a man between 18 and 29 years old who received the YFV17D yellow fever vaccine. The sample here was PBMCs, taken less than 6 days after the first yellow fever vaccination.

CDR3 in amino acids: CASSFARGGVGGYTF. The CDR3, as DNA: TGTGCCAGCAGCTTCGCCCGTGGGGGCGTAGGAGGCTACACCTTC. The chain joins TRBV5-4 to TRBJ1-2; weak D call: TRBD1 (6 bases). Germline CDR1 reads SGHNT; CDR2 reads YYREEE (reference sequence). The germline V and J ends were trimmed by 2 bases and 8 bases, with 19 bases remaining between them. The CDR3 consists of 15 residues. Full variable domain (remainder filled in from reference TRBV5-4 and TRBJ1-2): ETGVTQSPTHLIKTRGQQVTLRCSSQSGHNTVSWYQQALGQGPQFIFQYYREEENGRGNFPPRFSGLQFPNYSSELNVNALELDDSALYLCASSFARGGVGGYTFGSGTRLTVV.